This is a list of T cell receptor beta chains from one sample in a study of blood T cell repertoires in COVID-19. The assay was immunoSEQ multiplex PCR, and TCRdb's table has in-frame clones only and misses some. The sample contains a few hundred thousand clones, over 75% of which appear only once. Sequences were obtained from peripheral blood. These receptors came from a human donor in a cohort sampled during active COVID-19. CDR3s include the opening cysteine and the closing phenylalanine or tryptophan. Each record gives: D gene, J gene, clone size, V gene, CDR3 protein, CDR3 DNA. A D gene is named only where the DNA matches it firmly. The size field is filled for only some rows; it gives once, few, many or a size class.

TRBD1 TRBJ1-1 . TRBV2 CASSEFSGGSEAFF TGTGCCAGCAGTGAATTTTCAGGGGGCTCTGAAGCTTTCTTT
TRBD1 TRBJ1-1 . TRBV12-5 CASGWTGLEAFF TGTGCTAGTGGTTGGACAGGGTTGGAAGCTTTCTTT
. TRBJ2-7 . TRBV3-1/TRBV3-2 CASSQDTYEQYF TGTGCCAGCAGCCAAGATACCTACGAGCAGTACTTC
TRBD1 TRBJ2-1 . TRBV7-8 CASSPGTGYYEQFF TGTGCCAGCAGCCCCGGGACAGGGTATTATGAGCAGTTCTTC
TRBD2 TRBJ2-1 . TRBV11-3 CASSRGGASYNEQFF TGTGCCAGCAGTCGCGGGGGGGCTTCCTACAATGAGCAGTTCTTC
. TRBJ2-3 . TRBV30 CAWSEGATDTQYF TGTGCCTGGAGTGAAGGGGCGACAGATACGCAGTATTTT
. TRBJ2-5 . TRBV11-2 CASSGRGRLLLGETQYF TGTGCCAGCAGCGGCAGGGGCCGCCTACTTCTTGGGGAGACCCAGTACTTC
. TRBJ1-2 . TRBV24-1 CATGTKNGYTF TGTGCCACCGGGACAAAAAATGGCTACACCTTC
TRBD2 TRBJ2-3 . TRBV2 CASGKRGMADTQYF TGTGCCAGCGGAAAGCGGGGGATGGCAGATACGCAGTATTTT
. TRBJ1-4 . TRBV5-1 CASSSKGSDEKLFF TGCGCCAGCAGTTCCAAAGGGAGCGATGAAAAACTGTTTTTT
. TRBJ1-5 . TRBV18 CASSTGLVQPQHF TGTGCCAGCTCGACGGGATTGGTTCAGCCCCAGCATTTT
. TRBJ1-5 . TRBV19 CASSDSRSHQPQHF TGTGCCAGCAGCGACAGCCGATCACATCAGCCCCAGCATTTT
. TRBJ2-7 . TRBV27 CASSLNSPYEQYF TGTGCCAGCAGTTTGAACAGCCCCTACGAGCAGTACTTC
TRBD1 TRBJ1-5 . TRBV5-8 CASSVEGASNQPQHF TGTGCCAGCAGCGTGGAGGGGGCCAGCAATCAGCCCCAGCATTTT
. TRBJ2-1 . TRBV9 CASSVSGVQGNEQFF TGTGCCAGCAGCGTATCAGGGGTTCAAGGCAATGAGCAGTTCTTC
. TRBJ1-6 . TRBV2 CASASSYNSPLHF TGTGCCAGCGCCAGCTCCTATAATTCACCCCTCCACTTT
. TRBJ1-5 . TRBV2 CASRQDQGHQPQHF TGTGCCAGCAGGCAGGACCAGGGGCATCAGCCCCAGCATTTT
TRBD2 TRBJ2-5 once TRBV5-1 CASSPWGGETQYF TGCGCCAGCAGCCCATGGGGGGGGGAGACCCAGTACTTC
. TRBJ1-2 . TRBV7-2 CASSLVGGLGYGYTF TGTGCCAGCAGCTTGGTGGGGGGATTAGGGTATGGCTACACCTTC
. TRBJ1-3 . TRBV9 CASSLDSRSGNTIYF TGTGCCAGCAGCCTAGACAGCCGCTCTGGAAACACCATATATTTT
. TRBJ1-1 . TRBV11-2 CASSFLLRPEAFF TGTGCCAGCAGCTTTCTTTTGCGTCCTGAAGCTTTCTTT
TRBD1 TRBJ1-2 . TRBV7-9 CASSSGTGADYGYTF TGTGCCAGCAGCTCGGGGACAGGGGCTGACTATGGCTACACCTTC
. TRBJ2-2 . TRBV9 CASSVVQNTGELFF TGTGCCAGCAGCGTAGTACAGAACACCGGGGAGCTGTTTTTT